This TCR beta chain stems from a study of molecular identifiers for immune sequencing clone quantification. TCRdb recomputed calls from the PCR reads with MiXCR, one row per CDR3 protein. In the table there are about 10,000 distinct CDR3 sequences, 15% to 20% of which are singletons. J gave up 2 bases and V 3 bases, and 3 bases lay outside the gene matches. Germline lookup yields CDR1 MGHRA and CDR2 YSYEKL. This CDR3 is 15 amino acids long. Many counts were recorded for this clonotype. The target antigen is unknown. Study-level findings and limits: Whereas naive cells kept under 1% of molecules in clones above 20 RNA copies, such clones held over 97% in effectors.

Input for naive CD8 libraries was 20,000 to 1,000,000 sorted cells; the RNA fraction used was 10%, 30% or 50%. The authors sorted naive CD8 T cells as CD8+CD4-CCR7+CD45RA+. The sequenced sample consisted of naive CD8+ T cells from blood, with Jurkat cell RNA spiked in. Subset here: FACS-sorted CD8+CD4-CCR7+CD45RA+ naive T cells. V and J are TRBV4-1 and TRBJ2-5, with 10 bases matching TRBD2. The clonotype originates from a human donor in good health. Some libraries in this study had Jurkat cell RNA spiked in. The CDR3 DNA reads TGCGCCAGCAGCCAGCAGCGGGGGGGGCAAGAGACCCAGTACTTC. Translated, it gives CASSQQRGGQETQYF.